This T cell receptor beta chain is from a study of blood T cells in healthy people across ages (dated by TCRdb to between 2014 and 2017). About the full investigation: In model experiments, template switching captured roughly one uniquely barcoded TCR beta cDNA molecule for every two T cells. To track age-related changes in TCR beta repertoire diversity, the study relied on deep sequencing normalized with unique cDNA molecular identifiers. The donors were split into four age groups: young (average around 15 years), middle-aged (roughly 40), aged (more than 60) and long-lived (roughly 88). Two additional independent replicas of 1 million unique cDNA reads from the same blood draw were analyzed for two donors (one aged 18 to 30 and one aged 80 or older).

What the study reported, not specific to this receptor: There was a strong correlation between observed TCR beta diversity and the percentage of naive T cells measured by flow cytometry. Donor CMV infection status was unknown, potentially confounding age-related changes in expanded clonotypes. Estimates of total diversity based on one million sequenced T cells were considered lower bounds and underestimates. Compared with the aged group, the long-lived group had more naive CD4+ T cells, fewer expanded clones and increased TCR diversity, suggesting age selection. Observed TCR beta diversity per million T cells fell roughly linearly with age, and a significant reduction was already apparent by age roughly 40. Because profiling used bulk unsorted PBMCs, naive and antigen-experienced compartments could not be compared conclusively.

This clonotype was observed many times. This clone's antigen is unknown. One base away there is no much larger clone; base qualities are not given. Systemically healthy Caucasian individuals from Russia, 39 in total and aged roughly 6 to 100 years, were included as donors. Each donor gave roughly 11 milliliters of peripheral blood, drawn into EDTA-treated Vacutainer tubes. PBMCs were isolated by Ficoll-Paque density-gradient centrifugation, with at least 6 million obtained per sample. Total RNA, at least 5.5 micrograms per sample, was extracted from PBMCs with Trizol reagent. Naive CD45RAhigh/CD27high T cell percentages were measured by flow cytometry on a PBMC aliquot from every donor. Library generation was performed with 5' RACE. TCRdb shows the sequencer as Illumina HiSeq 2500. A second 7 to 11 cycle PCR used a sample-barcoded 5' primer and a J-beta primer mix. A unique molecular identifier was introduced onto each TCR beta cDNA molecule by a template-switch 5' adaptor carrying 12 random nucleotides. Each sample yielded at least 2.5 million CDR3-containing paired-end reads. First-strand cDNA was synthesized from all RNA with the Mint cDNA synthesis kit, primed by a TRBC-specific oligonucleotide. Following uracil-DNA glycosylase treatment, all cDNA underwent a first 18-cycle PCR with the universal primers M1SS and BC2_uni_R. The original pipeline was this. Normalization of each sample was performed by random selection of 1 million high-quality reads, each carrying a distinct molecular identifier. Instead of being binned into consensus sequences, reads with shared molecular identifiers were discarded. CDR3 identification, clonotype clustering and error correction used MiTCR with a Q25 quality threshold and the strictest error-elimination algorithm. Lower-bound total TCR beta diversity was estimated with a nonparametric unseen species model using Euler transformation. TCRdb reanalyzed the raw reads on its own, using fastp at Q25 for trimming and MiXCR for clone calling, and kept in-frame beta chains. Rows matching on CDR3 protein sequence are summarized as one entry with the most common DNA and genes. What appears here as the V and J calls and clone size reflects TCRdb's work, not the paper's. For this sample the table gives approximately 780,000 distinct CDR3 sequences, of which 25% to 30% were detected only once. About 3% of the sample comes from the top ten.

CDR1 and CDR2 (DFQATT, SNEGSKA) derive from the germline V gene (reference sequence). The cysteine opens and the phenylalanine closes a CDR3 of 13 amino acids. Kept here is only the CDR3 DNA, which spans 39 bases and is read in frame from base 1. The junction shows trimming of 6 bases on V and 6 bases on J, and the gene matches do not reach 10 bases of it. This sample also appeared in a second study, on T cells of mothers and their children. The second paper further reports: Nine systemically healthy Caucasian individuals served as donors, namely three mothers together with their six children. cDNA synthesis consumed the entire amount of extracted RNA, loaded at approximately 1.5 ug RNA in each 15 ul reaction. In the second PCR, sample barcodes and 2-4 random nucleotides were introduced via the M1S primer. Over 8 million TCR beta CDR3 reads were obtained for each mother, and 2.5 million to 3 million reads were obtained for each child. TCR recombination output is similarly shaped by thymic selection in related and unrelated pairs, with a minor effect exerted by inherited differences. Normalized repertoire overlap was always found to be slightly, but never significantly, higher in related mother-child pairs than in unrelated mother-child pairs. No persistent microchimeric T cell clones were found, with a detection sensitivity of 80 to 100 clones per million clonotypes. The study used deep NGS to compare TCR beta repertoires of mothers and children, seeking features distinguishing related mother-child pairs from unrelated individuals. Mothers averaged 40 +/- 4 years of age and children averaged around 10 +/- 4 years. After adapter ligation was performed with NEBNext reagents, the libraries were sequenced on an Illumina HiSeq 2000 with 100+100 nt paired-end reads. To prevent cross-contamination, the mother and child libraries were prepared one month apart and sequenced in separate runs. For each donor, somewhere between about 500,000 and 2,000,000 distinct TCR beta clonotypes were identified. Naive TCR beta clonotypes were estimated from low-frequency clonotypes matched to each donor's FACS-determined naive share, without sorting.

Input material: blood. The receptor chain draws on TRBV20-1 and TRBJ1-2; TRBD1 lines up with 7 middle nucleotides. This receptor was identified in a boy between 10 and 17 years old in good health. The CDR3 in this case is CSADLTGRDGYTF. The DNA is TGCAGTGCGGACCTGACAGGGAGGGATGGCTACACCTTC.